One and the same sample provided the 7 T cell receptor beta chains below, sequenced in a study of breast tumors, draining lymph nodes, adjacent tissues. Breast cancer patients provided tissue from their axillary draining lymph nodes. TCRdb called the multiplex PCR reads again in MiXCR, with one record for every CDR3 protein. The data show around 230,000 distinct CDR3 sequences, less than 40% seen once. Material for sequencing was axillary lymph node tissue. These receptors were obtained from a female donor with breast cancer. Some clones in this sample may be carry-over from other donors' samples.

This clonotype was seen at least ten times. This chain links TRBV20-1 with TRBJ1-4; weak D call: TRBD1 (5 bases). V dropped 6 bases and J dropped 4 bases, with 15 bases sitting between them. The germline gives CDR1 DFQATT, CDR2 SNEGSKA (reference sequence). The CDR3 length is 14 residues. The CDR3 sequence: CSALDRTINEKLFF. Here the CDR3 DNA reads TGCAGTGCCCTTGACAGAACAATTAATGAAAAACTGTTTTTT.

In its sample, this clonotype was seen many times. The V and J genes are TRBV9 and TRBJ2-2; possibly TRBD1 or TRBD2 for D (5 bases each). Germline CDR1 and CDR2: SGDLS and YYNGEE. V shed 0 bases and J shed 6 bases, with 6 bases lying between them. This CDR3 comprises 13 residues. In DNA form, the CDR3 reads TGTGCCAGCAGCGTAGTGGGGGCCGGGGAGCTGTTTTTT. It specifies CASSVVGAGELFF.

Only a few counts were recorded for this clonotype. The chain couples TRBV5-6 to TRBJ1-1, with D hard to call. The CDR3 covers 14 residues. From germline, CDR1 is SGHDT and CDR2 YYEEEE. V gave up 7 bases and J gave up 3 bases, with 16 bases separating them. CDR3: CASGPRAGYTEAFF. The CDR3, as DNA: TGTGCCAGCGGCCCGAGGGCGGGGTACACTGAAGCTTTCTTT.

The rearrangement links TRBV18 to TRBJ2-1, with unresolved D. Trimming left V 3 bases short and J 7 bases short, with 13 bases between. Germline V gene sequence: CDR1 KGHSH, CDR2 LQKENI. The CDR3 extends over 14 amino acids. This CDR3 is CASSPARLMNEQFF. The CDR3 DNA reads TGTGCCAGCTCACCGGCCCGTTTGATGAATGAGCAGTTCTTC.

This clonotype has a count of ten or more. In DNA form, the CDR3 reads TGTGCCAGCAGCTTAGCGGTAGCGGGAGTTGATACGCAGTATTTT. Protein product: CASSLAVAGVDTQYF. The gene calls are TRBV13 and TRBJ2-3; 9 positions agree with TRBD2. CDR1 PRHDT and CDR2 FYEKMQ come from the germline V gene (reference sequence). The CDR3 has 15 amino acids. J lost 6 bases, V lost 1 base, and 5 bases had no gene match.

This clonotype was seen only a few times. Since a much larger clone is just one base distant, this may be a read error. This chain uses TRBV11-3 with TRBJ2-5; D possibly uses TRBD1 or TRBD2 (5 bases each). Trimming stripped 4 bases from V and 2 bases from J, with 14 bases between. The V gene's germline CDR1 is SGHNT and CDR2 YENEEA. CDR3 length: 15 residues. The CDR3 is CASSSGTRAQETQYF. CDR3 nucleotide sequence: TGTGCCAGCAGCTCAGGGACCAGGGCGCAAGAGACCCAGTACTTC.

The chain employs TRBV6-1 and TRBJ2-4; 7 nucleotides line up with TRBD1. Germline CDR1 is MNHNS and CDR2 is SASEGT. Losses at the gene ends were 4 bases for V and 0 bases for J; bases not matched to a gene: 6. CDR3 length: 16 residues. CDR3 DNA sequence: TGTGCCAGCAGTGCTCCGGGACAGCTAGCCAAAAACATTCAGTACTTC. Its translation is CASSAPGQLAKNIQYF.